This T cell receptor (beta chain) originates from a study of regulatory T cells in long-lasting Graves disease. Construction of the TCR beta libraries employed iRepertoire HTBI primers in conjunction with Arm-PCR of CDR3 regions. TCRdb independently ran MiXCR on the multiplex PCR reads; one entry per CDR3 protein. Counted here are 530,000 or so distinct CDR3 sequences, approximately 12% occurring once; the ten biggest clones make up over 7.5%. Germline loops: CDR1 SNHLY, CDR2 FYNNEI. This CDR3 spans 15 amino acids. The time point: newly diagnosed GD, antithyroid drugs for less than 3 months. Isolated PBMC RNA provided the starting material for the TCR library. These sequences were also reported in another study, on T cells in Graves' hyperthyroidism and ophthalmopathy.

The source material was peripheral blood mononuclear cells (PBMCs), sampled at new diagnosis, from a patient treated with antithyroid drugs. This clonotype was sampled from a man younger than 45 with Graves disease. V gene TRBV2 combines with J gene TRBJ2-5; 10 bases map to TRBD2. The DNA matches TRBJ2-1 better at its end, which makes the J call doubtful. The CDR3 nucleotides are TGTGCCAGCAGCCAAGTTCTGCTAGCGGGAGATGAGCAGTTCTTC. Translating gives CASSQVLLAGDEQFF.